The sequence of this T cell receptor beta chain was determined in a study of vaccination effects on CD4 cells after COVID-19. General study findings and limits: Substantial clonal contraction characterized both infection- and vaccine-induced clones late after vaccination. Only 1 of 255 vaccine-induced clones from healthy vaccinees cross-reacted with common cold coronaviruses.

Sequencing used immunoSEQ multiplex PCR; TCRdb keeps in-frame clones, though not all of them. The table records 20,000 to 25,000 clones, about three quarters of them present only once. Sequencing followed a ViraFEST assay step that expanded antigen-specific CD4+ T cells with viral peptide pools. At the end of roughly ten days of culture, CD4+ T cells were isolated. They grew over 1.5 million PBMC in each well, adding 9.5 to 10 IU/ml IL-2 and 10 ug/ml peptides. Half-medium changes using IL-2 medium occurred on days 3 and 7. As concerns this clone: Its antigen is still unknown.

Trimming at V came to 4 bases and at J to 1 base, leaving 7 bases not matched to a gene. Germline CDR1 and CDR2: SGHRS and YFSETQ. The CDR3 is made up of 15 amino acids. This sample comprised CD4+ T cells from PBMCs cultured with HCoV-229E spike peptides, obtained before COVID-19 vaccination. The rearrangement links TRBV5-1 to TRBJ1-1; TRBD1 matches at 7 bases. The sequence derives from a human donor who received a COVID-19 vaccine. DNA for the CDR3: TGCGCCAGCAGCCAACAGGGGCGAGAGAACACTGAAGCTTTCTTT. It is translated as CASSQQGRENTEAFF.